This T cell receptor (beta chain) was documented in a study of early stage breast cancer tumors. About the study: Of around 16 invasive breast tumors, about a dozen were hormone receptor-positive, HER2-negative.

This CDR3 is 14 amino acids long. Germline V gene lookup returns CDR1 MNHNY and CDR2 SVGAGI (reference sequence). V was pared by 8 bases and J by 2 bases, with 16 bases between. Study conclusions and caveats: Enriched TCRB sequences shared across patients were mostly commonly generated sequences.

Profiling relied on immunoSEQ multiplex PCR, and the TCRdb table lists in-frame clones only, not all of them. This sample has 25,000 to 30,000 clones, with roughly two thirds found just once. About this clone itself: No antigen is known for it.

The rearrangement joins TRBV6-6 to TRBJ2-7; tentatively, D is TRBD2 (6 bases). This sequence was found in a person between 50 and 60 years old with breast cancer. What was sequenced was blood. The CDR3 is CASSRDSGPYEQYF. The CDR3 DNA is TGTGCCAGCTCCCGGGACTCCGGACCCTACGAGCAGTACTTC.